The 10 T cell receptor beta chains in this list originate from one sample, sequenced in a study of blood T cell repertoires in COVID-19. The method was immunoSEQ multiplex PCR; TCRdb's version includes in-frame clones alone and lacks a portion of them. The sample consists of about 120,000 clones, around 78% of them appearing once. Sequenced material: peripheral blood. These receptor sequences come from a man aged 70 or older with acute or convalescent COVID-19.

The chain links TRBV7-2 to TRBJ2-4; 7 bases line up with TRBD1. There are 14 residues in the CDR3. V gave up 5 bases and J gave up 4 bases; unmatched junction bases: 5. Germline assignment: CDR1 SGHTA and CDR2 FQGNSA. The CDR3 region is CASSTGAIKNIQYF. The CDR3 DNA is TGTGCCAGCAGCACAGGGGCTATTAAAAACATTCAGTACTTC.

The chain employs TRBV19 and TRBJ2-1, with TRBD2 matching 12 bases. There are 16 residues in the CDR3. V lost 5 bases to trimming and J lost 7 bases; unmatched junction nucleotides: 9. Germline CDR1 reads LNHDA; CDR2 reads SQIVND (reference sequence). The DNA of the CDR3 is TGTGCCAGTAGTGTTCTAGCGGGGGGGCAACGGAATGAGCAGTTCTTC. Translating gives CASSVLAGGQRNEQFF.

J is TRBJ2-7 and V is TRBV5-1; D is perhaps TRBD1 (6 bases). In germline, CDR1 is SGHRS, CDR2 YFSETQ. This CDR3 comprises 16 residues. Between the trimmed V and J ends, which lost 0 bases and 5 bases, there was a span of 18 bases. For the CDR3, the DNA is TGCGCCAGCAGCTTGGAAGGCCTCCGCAGGGGTCACGAGCAGTACTTC. It codes for CASSLEGLRRGHEQYF.

The chain carries TRBV9 and TRBJ1-1, with D possibly matching TRBD1 (6 bases). The CDR3 sequence is 14 residues long. CDR1 and CDR2 from the germline V gene are SGDLS and YYNGEE. V dropped 4 bases and J dropped 3 bases, with 13 bases sitting between them. CDR3 sequence reads: CASSPGQSYTEAFF. For the CDR3, the DNA is TGTGCCAGCAGCCCAGGACAGTCTTACACTGAAGCTTTCTTT.

The chain carries TRBV5-6 and TRBJ1-5; 8 nucleotides align to TRBD1. Germline V gives CDR1 SGHDT, CDR2 YYEEEE. J was trimmed by 2 bases and V by 4 bases; bases with no gene match: 11. CDR3 length: 17 amino acids. The CDR3 here is CASSKDRARRGNQPQHF. CDR3 sequence (DNA): TGTGCCAGCAGCAAGGACAGGGCAAGGAGGGGCAATCAGCCCCAGCATTTT.

V is TRBV7-8 and J is TRBJ1-2, with unresolved D. The CDR3 loop spans 13 amino acids. Germline loops: CDR1 SGHVS, CDR2 FQNEAQ. Trimming took off 6 bases at V and 2 bases at J, with 10 bases between the two ends. The CDR3 DNA reads as TGTGCCAGCAGTCATACTGAGAACTATGGCTACACCTTC. This gives the protein CASSHTENYGYTF.

This clone was counted a few times. This chain connects TRBV9 to TRBJ1-2, with D possibly matching TRBD1 (5 bases). There are 17 residues in the CDR3. Trimming cost V 3 bases and J 3 bases, with 21 bases left between them. CDR1 and CDR2 from the germline V gene are SGDLS and YYNGEE. For the CDR3, the DNA is TGTGCCAGCAGCGAGCCCCTAAAGGGGCCTGTAGACTATGGCTACACCTTC. Amino acid sequence: CASSEPLKGPVDYGYTF.

The J gene is TRBJ2-7, the V gene TRBV18; 9 bases are a match to TRBD2. CDR1 is KGHSH, CDR2 LQKENI, per germline. CDR3 length: 15 residues. Trimming cost V 1 base and J 4 bases; bases outside gene matches: 5. The CDR3 bases are TGTGCCAGCTCACCACGATGGAGCGGGGGGTACGAGCAGTACTTC. It codes for CASSPRWSGGYEQYF.

Only one count was recorded for this clone. The chain employs TRBV6-5 and TRBJ1-6; D possibly corresponds to TRBD1 (5 bases). The V gene lost 4 bases and the J gene lost 3 bases, with 10 bases spanning the gap. The CDR3 totals 15 residues. The V gene's germline CDR1 is MNHEY and CDR2 SVGAGI. CDR3 protein: CASSSQGLYNSPLHF. The CDR3 DNA sequence: TGTGCCAGCAGTTCCCAGGGTCTCTATAATTCACCCCTCCACTTT.

The genes are TRBV4-3 and TRBJ2-2, with D unresolved. V was shortened by 3 bases and J by 11 bases, with 13 bases between the two germline ends. In germline, CDR1 is LGHNA, CDR2 YSLEER. There are 13 residues in the CDR3. CDR3 sequence (DNA): TGCGCCAGCAGCCAGGTCGGAGCCCCTGAGCTGTTTTTT. Its protein is CASSQVGAPELFF.